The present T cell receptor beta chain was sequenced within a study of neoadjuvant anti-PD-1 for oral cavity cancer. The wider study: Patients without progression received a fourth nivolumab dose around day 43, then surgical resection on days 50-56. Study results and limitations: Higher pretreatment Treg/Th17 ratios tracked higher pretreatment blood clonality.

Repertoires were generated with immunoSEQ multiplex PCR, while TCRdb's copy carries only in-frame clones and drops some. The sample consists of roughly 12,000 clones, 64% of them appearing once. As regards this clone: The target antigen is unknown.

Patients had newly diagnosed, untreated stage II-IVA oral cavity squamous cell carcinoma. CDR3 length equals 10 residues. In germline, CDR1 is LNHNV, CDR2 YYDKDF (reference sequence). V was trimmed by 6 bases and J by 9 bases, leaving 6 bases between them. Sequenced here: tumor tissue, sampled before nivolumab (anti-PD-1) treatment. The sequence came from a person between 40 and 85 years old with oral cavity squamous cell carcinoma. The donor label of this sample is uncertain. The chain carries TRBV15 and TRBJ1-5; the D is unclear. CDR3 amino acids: CATRGAPQHF. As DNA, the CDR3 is TGTGCCACCAGAGGAGCGCCCCAGCATTTT.